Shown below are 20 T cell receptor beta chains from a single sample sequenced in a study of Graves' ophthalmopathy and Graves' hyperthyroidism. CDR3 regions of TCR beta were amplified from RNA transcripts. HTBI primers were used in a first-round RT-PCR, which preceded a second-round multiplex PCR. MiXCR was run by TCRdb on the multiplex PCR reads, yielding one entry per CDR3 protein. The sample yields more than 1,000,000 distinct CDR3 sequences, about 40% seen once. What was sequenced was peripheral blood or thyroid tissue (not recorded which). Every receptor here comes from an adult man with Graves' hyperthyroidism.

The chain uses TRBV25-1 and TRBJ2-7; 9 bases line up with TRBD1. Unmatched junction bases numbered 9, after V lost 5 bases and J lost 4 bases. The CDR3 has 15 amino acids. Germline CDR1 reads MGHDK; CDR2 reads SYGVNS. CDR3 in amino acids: CASSTTGGFSYEQYF. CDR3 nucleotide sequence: TGTGCCAGCAGTACGACAGGGGGTTTTTCATACGAGCAGTACTTC.

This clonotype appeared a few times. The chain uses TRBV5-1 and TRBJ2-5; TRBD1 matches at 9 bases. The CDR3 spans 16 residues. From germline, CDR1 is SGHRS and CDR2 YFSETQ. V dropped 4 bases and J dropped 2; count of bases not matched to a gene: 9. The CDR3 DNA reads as TGCGCCAGCAGCATGGGACAGGGTTGGGGGCAAGAGACCCAGTACTTC. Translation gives CASSMGQGWGQETQYF.

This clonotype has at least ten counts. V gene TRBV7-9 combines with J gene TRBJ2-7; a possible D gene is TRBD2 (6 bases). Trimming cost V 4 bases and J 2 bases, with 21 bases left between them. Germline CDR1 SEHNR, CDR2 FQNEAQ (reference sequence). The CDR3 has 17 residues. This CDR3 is CASSSSLARGGTYEQYF. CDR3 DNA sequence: TGTGCCAGCAGCTCCTCCCTCGCGAGGGGAGGAACCTACGAGCAGTACTTC.

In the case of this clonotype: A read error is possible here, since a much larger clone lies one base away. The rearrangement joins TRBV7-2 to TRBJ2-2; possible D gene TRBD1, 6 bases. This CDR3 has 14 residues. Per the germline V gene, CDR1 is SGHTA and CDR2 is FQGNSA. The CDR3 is CASSSGQITGELFF. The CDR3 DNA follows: TGCGCCAGCAGCTCCGGACAGATCACCGGGGAGCTGTTTTTT.

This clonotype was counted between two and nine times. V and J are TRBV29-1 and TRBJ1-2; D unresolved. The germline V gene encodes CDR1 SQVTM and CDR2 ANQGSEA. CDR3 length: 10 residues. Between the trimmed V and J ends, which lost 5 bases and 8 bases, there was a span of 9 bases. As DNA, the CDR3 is TGCAGCGTTTCCGGGTCCGGCTACACCTTC. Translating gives CSVSGSGYTF.

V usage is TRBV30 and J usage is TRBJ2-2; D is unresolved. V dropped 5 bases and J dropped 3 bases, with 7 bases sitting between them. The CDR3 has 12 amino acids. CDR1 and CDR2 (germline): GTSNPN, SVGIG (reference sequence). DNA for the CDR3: TGTGCCTGGGGTACGCACACCGGGGAGCTGTTTTTT. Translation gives CAWGTHTGELFF.

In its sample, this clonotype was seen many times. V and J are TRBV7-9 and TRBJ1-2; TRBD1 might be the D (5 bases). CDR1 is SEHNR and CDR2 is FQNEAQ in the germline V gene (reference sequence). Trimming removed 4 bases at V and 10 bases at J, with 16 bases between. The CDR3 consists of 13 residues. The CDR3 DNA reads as TGTGCCAGCAGCTCGGAGGGGAGGGCCGCCTACACCTTC. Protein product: CASSSEGRAAYTF.

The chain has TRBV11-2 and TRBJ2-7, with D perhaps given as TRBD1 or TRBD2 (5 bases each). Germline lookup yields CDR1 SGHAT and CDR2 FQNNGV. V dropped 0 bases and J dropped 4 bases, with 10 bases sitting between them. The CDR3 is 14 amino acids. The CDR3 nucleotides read TGTGCCAGCAGCTTAGAGTCGGGGCCTTACGAGCAGTACTTC. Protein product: CASSLESGPYEQYF. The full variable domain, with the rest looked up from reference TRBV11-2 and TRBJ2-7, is EAGVAQSPRYKIIEKRQSVAFWCNPISGHATLYWYQQILGQGPKLLIQFQNNGVVDDSQLPKDRFSAERLKGVDSTLKIQPAKLEDSAVYLCASSLESGPYEQYFGPGTRLTVT.

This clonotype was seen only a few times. The CDR3 DNA is TGCGCCAGCCTTCGACCCGATGAAAAACTGTTTTTT. This translates into CASLRPDEKLFF. J is TRBJ1-4 and V is TRBV4-1; no firm D call. This CDR3 is built from 12 residues. Germline V gene data show CDR1 as MGHRA and CDR2 as YSYEKL. V dropped 8 bases and J dropped 6 bases, with 10 bases sitting between them.

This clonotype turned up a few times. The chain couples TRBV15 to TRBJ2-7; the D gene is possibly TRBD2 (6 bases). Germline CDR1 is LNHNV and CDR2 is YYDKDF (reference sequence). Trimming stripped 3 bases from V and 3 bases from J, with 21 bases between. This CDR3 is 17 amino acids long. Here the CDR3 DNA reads TGTGCCACCAGCAGCCAAGATTCGACGGGACTCCGCTACGAGCAGTACTTC. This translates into CATSSQDSTGLRYEQYF.

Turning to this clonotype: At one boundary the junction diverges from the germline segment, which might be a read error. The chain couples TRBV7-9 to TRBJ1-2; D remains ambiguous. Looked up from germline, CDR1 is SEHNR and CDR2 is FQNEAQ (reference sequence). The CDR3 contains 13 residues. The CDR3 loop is CASSFDGVRGCTF. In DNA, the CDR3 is TGTGCCAGCAGCTTTGACGGGGTGCGCGGCTGCACCTTC.

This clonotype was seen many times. This chain's CDR3 is CSARDQGESPLHF. Here the CDR3 DNA reads TGCAGTGCTAGAGATCAGGGAGAATCACCCCTCCACTTT. The chain uses TRBV20-1 and TRBJ1-6; TRBD1 might be the D (5 bases). Germline V lookup: CDR1 DFQATT, CDR2 SNEGSKA (reference sequence). The CDR3 contains 13 residues. Trimming shortened V by 0 bases and J by 10 bases, and 10 bases separated the two germline ends.

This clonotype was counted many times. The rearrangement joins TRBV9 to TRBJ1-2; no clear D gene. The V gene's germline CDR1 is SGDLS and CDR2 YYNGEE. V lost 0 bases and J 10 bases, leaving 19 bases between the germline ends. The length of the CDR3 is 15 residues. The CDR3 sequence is CASSVDPSGRRFYTF. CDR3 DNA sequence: TGTGCCAGCAGCGTAGATCCTTCCGGACGGAGATTCTACACCTTC.

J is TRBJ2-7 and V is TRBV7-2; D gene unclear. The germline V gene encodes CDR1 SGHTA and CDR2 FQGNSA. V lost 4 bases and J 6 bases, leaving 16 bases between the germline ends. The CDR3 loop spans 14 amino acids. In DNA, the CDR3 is TGTGCCAGCAGCTCCCTACCCGGTTTTACCGAGCAGTACTTC. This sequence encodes CASSSLPGFTEQYF. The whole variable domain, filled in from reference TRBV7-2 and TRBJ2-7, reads GAGVSQSPSNKVTEKGKDVELRCDPISGHTALYWYRQSLGQGLEFLIYFQGNSAPDKSGLPSDRFSAERTGGSVSTLTIQRTQQEDSAVYLCASSSLPGFTEQYFGPGTRLTVT.

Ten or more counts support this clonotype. The CDR3 DNA follows: TGTGCCAGCAGCTTAGGTGGCGTCCCGGAGACCCAGTACTTC. Translating gives CASSLGGVPETQYF. This chain uses TRBV7-2 with TRBJ2-5; D remains ambiguous. Trimming shortened V by 1 base and J by 5 bases, and 11 bases separated the two germline ends. The CDR3 totals 14 residues. The germline CDR1 and CDR2 sequences are SGHTA and FQGNSA.

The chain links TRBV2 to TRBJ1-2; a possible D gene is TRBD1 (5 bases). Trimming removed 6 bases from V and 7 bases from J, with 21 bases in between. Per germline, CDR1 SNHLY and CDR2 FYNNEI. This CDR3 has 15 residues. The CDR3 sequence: CASSVATGHRGGYTF. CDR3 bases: TGTGCCAGCAGCGTAGCTACGGGGCACCGGGGTGGCTACACCTTC.

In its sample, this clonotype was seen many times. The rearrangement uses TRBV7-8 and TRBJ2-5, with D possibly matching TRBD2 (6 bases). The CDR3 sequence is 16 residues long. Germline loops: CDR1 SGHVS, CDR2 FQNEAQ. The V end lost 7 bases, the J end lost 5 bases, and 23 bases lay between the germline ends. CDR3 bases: TGTGCCAGCACCCCCGGTTGGCTAGCGAGAACGGAGACCCAGTACTTC. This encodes CASTPGWLARTETQYF. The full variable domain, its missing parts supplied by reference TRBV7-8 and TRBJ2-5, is GAGVSQSPRYKVAKRGQDVALRCDPISGHVSLFWYQQALGQGPEFLTYFQNEAQLDKSGLPSDRFFAERPEGSVSTLKIQRTQQEDSAVYLCASTPGWLARTETQYFGPGTRLLVL.

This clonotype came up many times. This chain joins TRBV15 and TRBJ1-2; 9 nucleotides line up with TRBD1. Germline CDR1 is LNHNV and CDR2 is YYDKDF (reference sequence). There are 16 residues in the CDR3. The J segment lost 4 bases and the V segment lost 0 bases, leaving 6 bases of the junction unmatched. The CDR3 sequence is CATSRDYLGQGYGYTF. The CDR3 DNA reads TGTGCCACCAGCAGAGATTATTTGGGACAGGGCTATGGCTACACCTTC.

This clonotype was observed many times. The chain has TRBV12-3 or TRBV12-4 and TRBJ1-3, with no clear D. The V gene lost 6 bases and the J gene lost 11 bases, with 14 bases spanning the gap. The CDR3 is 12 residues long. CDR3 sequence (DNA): TGTGCCAGCAGCCTTCACACCGGCCCCATATATTTT. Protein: CASSLHTGPIYF.

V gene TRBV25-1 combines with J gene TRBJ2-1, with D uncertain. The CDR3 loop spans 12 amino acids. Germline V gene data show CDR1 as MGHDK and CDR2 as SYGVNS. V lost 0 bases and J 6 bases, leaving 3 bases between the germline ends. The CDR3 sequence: CASSEYGNEQFF. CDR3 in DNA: TGTGCCAGCAGTGAATATGGCAATGAGCAGTTCTTC.